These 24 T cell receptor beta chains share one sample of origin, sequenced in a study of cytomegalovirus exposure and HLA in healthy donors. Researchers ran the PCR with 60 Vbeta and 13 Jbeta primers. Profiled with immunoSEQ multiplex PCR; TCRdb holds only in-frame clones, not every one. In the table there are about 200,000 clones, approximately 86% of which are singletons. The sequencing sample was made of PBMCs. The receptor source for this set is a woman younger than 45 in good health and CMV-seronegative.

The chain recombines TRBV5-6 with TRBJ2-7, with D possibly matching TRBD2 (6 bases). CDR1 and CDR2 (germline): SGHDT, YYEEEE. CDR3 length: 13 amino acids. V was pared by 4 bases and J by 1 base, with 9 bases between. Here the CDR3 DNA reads TGTGCCAGCAGCGCGGGACCATCCTACGAGCAGTACTTC. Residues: CASSAGPSYEQYF.

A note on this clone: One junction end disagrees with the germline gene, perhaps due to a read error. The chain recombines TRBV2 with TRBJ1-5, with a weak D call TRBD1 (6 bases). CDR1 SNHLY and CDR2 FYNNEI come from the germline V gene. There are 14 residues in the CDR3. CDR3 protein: CASSIDRSNQAQHF. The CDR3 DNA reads TGTGCCAGCAGTATCGACAGGAGTAATCAGGCCCAGCATTTT.

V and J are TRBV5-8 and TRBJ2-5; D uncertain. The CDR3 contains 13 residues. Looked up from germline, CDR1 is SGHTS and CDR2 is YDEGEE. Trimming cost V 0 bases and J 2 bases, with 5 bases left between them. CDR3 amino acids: CASSLAQQETQYF. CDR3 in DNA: TGTGCCAGCAGCTTGGCCCAACAAGAGACCCAGTACTTC. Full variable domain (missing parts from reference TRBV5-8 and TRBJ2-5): EAGVTQSPTHLIKTRGQQATLRCSPISGHTSVYWYQQALGLGLQFLLWYDEGEERNRGNFPPRFSGRQFPNYSSELNVNALELEDSALYLCASSLAQQETQYFGPGTRLLVL.

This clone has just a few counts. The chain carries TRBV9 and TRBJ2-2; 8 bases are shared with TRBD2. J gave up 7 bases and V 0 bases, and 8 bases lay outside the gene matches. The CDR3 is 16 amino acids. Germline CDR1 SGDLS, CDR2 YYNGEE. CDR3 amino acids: CASSVGGAGVVGELFF. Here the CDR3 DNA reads TGTGCCAGCAGCGTAGGGGGAGCGGGAGTGGTCGGGGAGCTGTTTTTT.

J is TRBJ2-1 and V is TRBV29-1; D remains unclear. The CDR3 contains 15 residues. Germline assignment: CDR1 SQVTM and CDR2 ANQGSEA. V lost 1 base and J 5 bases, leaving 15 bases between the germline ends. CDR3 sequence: CSVEGGSYTNNEQFF. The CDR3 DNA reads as TGCAGCGTTGAAGGTGGGTCTTATACTAACAATGAGCAGTTCTTC.

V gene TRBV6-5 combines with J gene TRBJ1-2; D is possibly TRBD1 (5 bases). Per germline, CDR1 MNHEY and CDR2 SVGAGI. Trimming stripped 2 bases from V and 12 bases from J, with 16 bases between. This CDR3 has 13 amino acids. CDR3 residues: CASSYTLGRVNTF. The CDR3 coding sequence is TGTGCCAGCAGTTACACCCTCGGCAGGGTAAACACCTTC.

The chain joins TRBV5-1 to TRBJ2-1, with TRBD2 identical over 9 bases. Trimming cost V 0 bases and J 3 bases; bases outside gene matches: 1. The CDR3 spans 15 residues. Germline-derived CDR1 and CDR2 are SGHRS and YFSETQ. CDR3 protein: CASSLVAGDYNEQFF. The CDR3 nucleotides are TGCGCCAGCAGCTTGGTAGCGGGAGACTACAATGAGCAGTTCTTC. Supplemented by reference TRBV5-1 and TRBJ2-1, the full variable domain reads KAGVTQTPRYLIKTRGQQVTLSCSPISGHRSVSWYQQTPGQGLQFLFEYFSETQRNKGNFPGRFSGRQFSNSRSEMNVSTLELGDSALYLCASSLVAGDYNEQFFGPGTRLTVL.

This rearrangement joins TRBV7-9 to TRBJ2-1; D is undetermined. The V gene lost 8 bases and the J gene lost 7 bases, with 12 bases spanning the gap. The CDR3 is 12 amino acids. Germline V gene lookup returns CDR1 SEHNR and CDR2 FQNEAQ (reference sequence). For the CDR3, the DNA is TGTGCCAGCTTCCTTAACTTGAATGAGCAGTTCTTC. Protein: CASFLNLNEQFF.

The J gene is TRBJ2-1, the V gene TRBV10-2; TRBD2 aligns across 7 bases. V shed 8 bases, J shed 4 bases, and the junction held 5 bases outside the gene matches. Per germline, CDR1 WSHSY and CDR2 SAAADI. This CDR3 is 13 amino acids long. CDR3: CASGRAAYNEQFF. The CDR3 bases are TGCGCCAGCGGGAGGGCCGCATACAATGAGCAGTTCTTC.

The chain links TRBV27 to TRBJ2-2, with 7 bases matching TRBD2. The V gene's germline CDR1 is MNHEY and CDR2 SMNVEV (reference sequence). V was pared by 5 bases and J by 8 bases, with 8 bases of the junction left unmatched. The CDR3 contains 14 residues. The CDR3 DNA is TGTGCCAGCAGTGGACTAGGAGGTCATGGGGAGCTGTTTTTT. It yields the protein CASSGLGGHGELFF.

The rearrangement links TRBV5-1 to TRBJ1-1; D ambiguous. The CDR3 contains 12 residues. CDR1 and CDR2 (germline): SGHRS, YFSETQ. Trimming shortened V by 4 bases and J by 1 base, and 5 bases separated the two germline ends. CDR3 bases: TGCGCCAGCAGCCAGGAGAACACTGAAGCTTTCTTT. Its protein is CASSQENTEAFF.

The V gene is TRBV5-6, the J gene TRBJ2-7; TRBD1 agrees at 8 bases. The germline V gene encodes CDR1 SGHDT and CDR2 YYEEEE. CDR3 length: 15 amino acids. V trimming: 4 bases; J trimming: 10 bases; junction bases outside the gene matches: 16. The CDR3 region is CASSSPSSGQAKQYF. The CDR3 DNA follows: TGTGCCAGCAGCAGCCCCTCCTCGGGACAGGCCAAACAGTACTTC. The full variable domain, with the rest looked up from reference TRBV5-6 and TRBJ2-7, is DAGVTQSPTHLIKTRGQQVTLRCSPKSGHDTVSWYQQALGQGPQFIFQYYEEEERQRGNFPDRFSGHQFPNYSSELNVNALLLGDSALYLCASSSPSSGQAKQYFGPGTRLTVT.

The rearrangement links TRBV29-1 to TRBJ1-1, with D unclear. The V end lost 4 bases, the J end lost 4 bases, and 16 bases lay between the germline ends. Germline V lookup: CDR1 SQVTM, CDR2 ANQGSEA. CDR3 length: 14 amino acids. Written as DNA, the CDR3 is TGCAGCGTTGCAAAGGGAGTCCTAGGCACTGAAGCTTTCTTT. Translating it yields CSVAKGVLGTEAFF.

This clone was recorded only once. The CDR3, as DNA: TGTGCCAGCAGTTTCTTGGGACTCCAAGAGACCCAGTACTTC. Amino acid sequence: CASSFLGLQETQYF. J is TRBJ2-5 and V is TRBV27; a possible D gene is TRBD2 (6 bases). The CDR3 covers 14 residues. V gave up 3 bases and J gave up 1 base, with 9 bases separating them. Germline values: CDR1 MNHEY, CDR2 SMNVEV (reference sequence).

CDR3 bases: TGCGCCAGCAGGGTGACAGGGATCAACTCCGATACGCAGTATTTT. Translating it yields CASRVTGINSDTQYF. V usage is TRBV5-1 and J usage is TRBJ2-3; 7 bases match TRBD1. V was clipped by 5 bases and J by 6 bases; unmatched bases: 12. The CDR3 has 15 residues. Germline V lookup: CDR1 SGHRS, CDR2 YFSETQ.

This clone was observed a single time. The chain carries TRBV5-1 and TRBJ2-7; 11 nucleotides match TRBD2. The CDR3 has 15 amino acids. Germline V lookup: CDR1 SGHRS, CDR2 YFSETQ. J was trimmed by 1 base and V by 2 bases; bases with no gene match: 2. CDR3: CASSFGTSGSYEQYF. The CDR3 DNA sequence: TGCGCCAGCAGCTTCGGGACTAGCGGTTCCTACGAGCAGTACTTC.

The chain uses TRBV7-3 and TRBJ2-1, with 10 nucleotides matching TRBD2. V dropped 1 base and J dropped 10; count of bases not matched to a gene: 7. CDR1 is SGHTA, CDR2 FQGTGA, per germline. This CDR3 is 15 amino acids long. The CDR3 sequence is CASSLIAGGRGEQFF. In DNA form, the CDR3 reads TGTGCCAGCAGCTTAATAGCGGGAGGCCGGGGGGAGCAGTTCTTC.

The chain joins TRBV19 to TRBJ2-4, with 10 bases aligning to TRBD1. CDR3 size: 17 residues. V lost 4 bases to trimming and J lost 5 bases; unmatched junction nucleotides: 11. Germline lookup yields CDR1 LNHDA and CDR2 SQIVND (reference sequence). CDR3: CASSRVSSGTGENIQYF. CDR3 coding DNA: TGTGCCAGTAGTAGGGTTTCTTCCGGGACAGGGGAAAACATTCAGTACTTC.

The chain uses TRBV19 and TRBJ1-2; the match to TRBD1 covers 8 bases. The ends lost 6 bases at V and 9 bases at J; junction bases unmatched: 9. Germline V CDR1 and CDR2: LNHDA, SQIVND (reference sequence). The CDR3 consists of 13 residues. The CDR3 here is CASSWTGFESYTF. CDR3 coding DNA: TGTGCCAGTAGCTGGACAGGGTTTGAAAGCTACACCTTC.

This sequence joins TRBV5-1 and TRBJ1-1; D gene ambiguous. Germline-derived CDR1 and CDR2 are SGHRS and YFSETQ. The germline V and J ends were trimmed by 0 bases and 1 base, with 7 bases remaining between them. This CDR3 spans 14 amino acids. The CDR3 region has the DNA TGCGCCAGCAGCTTGGTGGGCCAGAACACTGAAGCTTTCTTT. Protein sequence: CASSLVGQNTEAFF.

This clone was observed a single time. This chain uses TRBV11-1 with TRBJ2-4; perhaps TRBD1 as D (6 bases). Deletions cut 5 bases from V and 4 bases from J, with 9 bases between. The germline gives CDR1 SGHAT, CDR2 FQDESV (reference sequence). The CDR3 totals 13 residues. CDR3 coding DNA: TGTGCCAGCAGCCCCGGGACAAAAAACATTCAGTACTTC. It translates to CASSPGTKNIQYF.

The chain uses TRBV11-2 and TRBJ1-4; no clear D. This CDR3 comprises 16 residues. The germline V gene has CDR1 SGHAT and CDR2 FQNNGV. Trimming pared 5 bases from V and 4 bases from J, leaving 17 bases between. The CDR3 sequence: CASSESGRAINEKLFF. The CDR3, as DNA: TGTGCCAGCAGCGAGAGCGGGAGGGCTATTAATGAAAAACTGTTTTTT.

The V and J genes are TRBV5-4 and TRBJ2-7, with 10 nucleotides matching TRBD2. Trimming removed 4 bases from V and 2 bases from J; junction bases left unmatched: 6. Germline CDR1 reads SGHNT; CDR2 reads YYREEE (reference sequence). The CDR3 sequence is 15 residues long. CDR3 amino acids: CASSAPLAGTYEQYF. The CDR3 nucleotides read TGTGCCAGCAGCGCACCACTAGCGGGAACCTACGAGCAGTACTTC.

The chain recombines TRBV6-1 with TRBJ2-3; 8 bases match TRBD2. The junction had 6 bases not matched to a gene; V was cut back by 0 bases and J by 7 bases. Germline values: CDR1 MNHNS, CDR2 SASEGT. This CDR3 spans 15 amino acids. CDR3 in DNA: TGTGCCAGCAGTGAAGCCGGGGGGGGTTCAAATACGCAGTATTTT. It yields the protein CASSEAGGGSNTQYF.